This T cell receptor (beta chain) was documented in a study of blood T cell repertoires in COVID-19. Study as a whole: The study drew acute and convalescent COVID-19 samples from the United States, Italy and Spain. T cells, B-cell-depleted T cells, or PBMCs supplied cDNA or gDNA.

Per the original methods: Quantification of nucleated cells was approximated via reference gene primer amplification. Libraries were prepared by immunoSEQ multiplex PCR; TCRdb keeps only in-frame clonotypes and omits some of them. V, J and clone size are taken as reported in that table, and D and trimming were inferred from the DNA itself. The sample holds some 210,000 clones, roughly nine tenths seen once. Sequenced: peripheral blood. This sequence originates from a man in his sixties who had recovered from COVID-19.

Here the CDR3 DNA reads TGCGCCAGCAGCCAAGATGGGGGAGGCAGCACCGGGGAGCTGTTTTTT. It translates to CASSQDGGGSTGELFF. V is TRBV4-3 and J is TRBJ2-2, with D possibly matching TRBD2 (6 bases). V was shortened by 0 bases and J by 4 bases, with 12 bases between the two germline ends. This CDR3 has 16 residues. CDR1 and CDR2 (germline): LGHNA, YSLEER.